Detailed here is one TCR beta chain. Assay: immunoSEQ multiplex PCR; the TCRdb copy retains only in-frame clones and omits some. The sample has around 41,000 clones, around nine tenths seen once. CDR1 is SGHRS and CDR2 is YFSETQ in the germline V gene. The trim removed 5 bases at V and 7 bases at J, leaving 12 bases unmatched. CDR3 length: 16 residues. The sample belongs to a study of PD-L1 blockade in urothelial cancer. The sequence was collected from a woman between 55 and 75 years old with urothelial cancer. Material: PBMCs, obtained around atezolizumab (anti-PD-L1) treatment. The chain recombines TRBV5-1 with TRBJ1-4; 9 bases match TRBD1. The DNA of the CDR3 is TGCGCCAGCAGTTCCGGGACAGGGTACTTTGGTGAAAAACTGTTTTTT. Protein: CASSSGTGYFGEKLFF.